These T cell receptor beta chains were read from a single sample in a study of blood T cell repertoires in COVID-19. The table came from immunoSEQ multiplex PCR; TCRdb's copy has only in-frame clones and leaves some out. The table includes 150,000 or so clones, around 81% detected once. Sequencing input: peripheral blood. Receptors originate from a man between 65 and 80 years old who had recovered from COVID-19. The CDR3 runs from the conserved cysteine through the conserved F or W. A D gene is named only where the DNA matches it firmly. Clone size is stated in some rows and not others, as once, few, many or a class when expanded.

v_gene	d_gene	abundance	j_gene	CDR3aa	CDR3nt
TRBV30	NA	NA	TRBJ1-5	CAWSSHTGIPSNQPQHF	TGTGCCTGGAGTTCGCACACAGGGATTCCGAGCAATCAGCCCCAGCATTTT
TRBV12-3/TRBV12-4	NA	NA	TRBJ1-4	CASSTVDEKLFF	TGTGCCAGCAGCACGGTGGATGAAAAACTGTTTTTT
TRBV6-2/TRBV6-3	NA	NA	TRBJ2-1	CASSYMGARSGTYNEQFF	TGTGCCAGCAGTTACATGGGGGCGAGGAGCGGGACCTACAATGAGCAGTTCTTC
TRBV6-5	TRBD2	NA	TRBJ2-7	CASSYLAGSYEQYF	TGTGCCAGCAGTTACCTAGCGGGTTCCTACGAGCAGTACTTC
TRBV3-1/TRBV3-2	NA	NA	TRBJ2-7	CASSQNRDSGGEQYF	TGTGCCAGCAGCCAAAACCGGGACTCAGGGGGGGAGCAGTACTTC
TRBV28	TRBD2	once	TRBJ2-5	CASSPTGTSIRETQYF	TGTGCCAGCAGTCCAACCGGGACTAGTATTCGAGAGACCCAGTACTTC
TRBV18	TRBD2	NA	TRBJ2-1	CASSPPGTSGNNEQFF	TGTGCCAGCTCACCGCCCGGCACTAGCGGGAACAATGAGCAGTTCTTC
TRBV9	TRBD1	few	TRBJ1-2	CASSVVSGGSNYGYTF	TGTGCCAGCAGCGTAGTTTCAGGGGGTTCTAACTATGGCTACACCTTC
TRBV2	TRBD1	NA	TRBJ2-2	CASRGTADTGELFF	TGTGCCAGCAGGGGGACAGCCGACACCGGGGAGCTGTTTTTT
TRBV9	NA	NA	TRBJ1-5	CASSVGQGTQPQHF	TGTGCCAGCAGCGTGGGGCAGGGAACTCAGCCCCAGCATTTT
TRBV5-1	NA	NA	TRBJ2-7	CASSSFDEQYF	TGCGCCAGCAGCTCCTTCGACGAGCAGTACTTC
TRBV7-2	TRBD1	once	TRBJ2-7	CAGRRGQGYEQYF	TGTGCCGGACGTCGGGGACAGGGGTACGAGCAGTACTTC
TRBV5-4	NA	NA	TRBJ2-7	CASSFGMEGYEQYF	TGTGCCAGCAGCTTCGGGATGGAGGGGTACGAGCAGTACTTC
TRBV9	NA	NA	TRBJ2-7	CASAPSGTFYEQYF	TGTGCCAGCGCCCCGTCCGGGACTTTCTACGAGCAGTACTTC
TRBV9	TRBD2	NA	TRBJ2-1	CASSVTSGRFNEQFF	TGTGCCAGCAGCGTTACTAGCGGGAGGTTCAATGAGCAGTTCTTC
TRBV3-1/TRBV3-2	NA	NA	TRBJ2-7	CASKGESYEQYF	TGTGCCAGCAAGGGGGAGAGCTACGAGCAGTACTTC
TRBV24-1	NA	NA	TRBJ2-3	CATSDGPTDTQYF	TGTGCCACCAGTGATGGGCCCACAGATACGCAGTATTTT
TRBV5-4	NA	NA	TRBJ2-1	CASSLSGRLYNEQFF	TGTGCCAGCAGCTTGTCGGGGAGACTTTACAATGAGCAGTTCTTC
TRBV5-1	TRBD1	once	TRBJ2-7	CASSVGQGPVEQYF	TGCGCCAGCAGCGTCGGACAGGGCCCGGTCGAGCAGTACTTC
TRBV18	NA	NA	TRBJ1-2	CASSPPGRNGYTF	TGTGCCAGCTCACCACCGGGCCGTAATGGCTACACCTTC
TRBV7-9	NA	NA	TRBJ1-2	CASSLGVQGNGYTF	TGTGCCAGCAGCTTAGGGGTACAGGGAAACGGCTACACCTTC
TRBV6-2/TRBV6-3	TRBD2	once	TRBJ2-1	CASSYSIRDGRTVEQFF	TGTGCCAGCAGTTACTCGATCAGAGACGGGAGGACGGTTGAGCAGTTCTTC
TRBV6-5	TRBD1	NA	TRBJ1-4	CASRDRGREKLFF	TGTGCCAGCAGGGACAGGGGGCGGGAAAAACTGTTTTTT
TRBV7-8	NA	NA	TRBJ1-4	CASSPGGGSVMGEKLFF	TGTGCCAGCAGCCCCGGGGGGGGTTCGGTTATGGGTGAAAAACTGTTTTTT
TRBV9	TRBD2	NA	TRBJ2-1	CASSVTATGGLGEQFF	TGTGCCAGCAGCGTAACAGCAACGGGAGGGTTGGGTGAGCAGTTCTTC